Listed below are T cell receptor beta chains from one sample, sequenced in a study of blood T cell repertoires in COVID-19. Assay: immunoSEQ multiplex PCR; the TCRdb copy retains only in-frame clones and omits some. The sample includes around 94,000 clones, approximately 90% of them seen just once. The sequenced sample consisted of peripheral blood. The origin of the receptors is a woman aged 45-60 years with COVID-19, enrolled during active disease. CDR3s include the opening cysteine and the closing phenylalanine or tryptophan. The order of the fields is D gene, clone size, V gene, J gene, CDR3 protein, CDR3 DNA. The D gene is left open where the match is weak. Some rows mark clone size as missing; the rest say once, few, many or name a class of expanded clone.

D gene: -
clone size: -
V gene: TRBV6-6
J gene: TRBJ2-1
CDR3 protein: CASSPVQWDEQFF
CDR3 DNA: TGTGCCAGCAGCCCCGTACAGTGGGATGAGCAGTTCTTC

D gene: TRBD1
clone size: -
V gene: TRBV2
J gene: TRBJ2-3
CDR3 protein: CASSPGTGGADTQYF
CDR3 DNA: TGTGCCAGCAGTCCCGGGACAGGGGGGGCAGATACGCAGTATTTT

D gene: TRBD1
clone size: -
V gene: TRBV6-2/TRBV6-3
J gene: TRBJ1-2
CDR3 protein: CASSYTRTGNGYTF
CDR3 DNA: TGTGCCAGCAGTTACACCCGGACAGGGAATGGCTACACCTTC

D gene: -
clone size: -
V gene: TRBV6-5
J gene: TRBJ1-1
CDR3 protein: CASSYPGGGHTEAFF
CDR3 DNA: TGTGCCAGCAGTTACCCCGGGGGGGGCCACACTGAAGCTTTCTTT

D gene: TRBD1
clone size: -
V gene: TRBV2
J gene: TRBJ1-4
CDR3 protein: CAGGQGSIQTNEKLFF
CDR3 DNA: TGTGCCGGCGGACAGGGATCTATTCAGACTAATGAAAAACTGTTTTTT

D gene: -
clone size: -
V gene: TRBV7-2
J gene: TRBJ2-3
CDR3 protein: CASSYGPGTDTQYF
CDR3 DNA: TGTGCCAGCAGCTACGGCCCCGGGACTGATACGCAGTATTTT

D gene: -
clone size: -
V gene: TRBV5-1
J gene: TRBJ2-1
CDR3 protein: CASSPEEQGLNEQFF
CDR3 DNA: TGCGCCAGCAGCCCTGAGGAACAGGGTCTCAATGAGCAGTTCTTC

D gene: TRBD2
clone size: -
V gene: TRBV19
J gene: TRBJ2-5
CDR3 protein: CASDQGRTSVPETQYF
CDR3 DNA: TGTGCCAGCGACCAGGGGAGGACTAGCGTTCCAGAGACCCAGTACTTC

D gene: -
clone size: -
V gene: TRBV5-4
J gene: TRBJ2-7
CDR3 protein: CASKAQGATYEQYF
CDR3 DNA: TGTGCCAGCAAGGCACAGGGAGCTACCTACGAGCAGTACTTC

D gene: TRBD2
clone size: -
V gene: TRBV13
J gene: TRBJ2-7
CDR3 protein: CASSFGGGYEQYF
CDR3 DNA: TGTGCCAGCAGCTTCGGCGGGGGCTACGAGCAGTACTTC

D gene: -
clone size: -
V gene: TRBV6-5
J gene: TRBJ2-7
CDR3 protein: CASSSGSGVNYEQYF
CDR3 DNA: TGTGCCAGCAGTTCCGGCTCGGGGGTCAACTACGAGCAGTACTTC

D gene: -
clone size: -
V gene: TRBV24-1
J gene: TRBJ2-3
CDR3 protein: CATSDYKREGTDTQYF
CDR3 DNA: TGTGCCACCAGTGATTATAAACGAGAGGGCACAGATACGCAGTATTTT

D gene: TRBD2
clone size: -
V gene: TRBV30
J gene: TRBJ2-5
CDR3 protein: CAWSVQLAGGETQYF
CDR3 DNA: TGTGCCTGGAGTGTACAACTAGCGGGCGGTGAGACCCAGTACTTC

D gene: -
clone size: few
V gene: TRBV5-4
J gene: TRBJ1-1
CDR3 protein: CASSFNIGVNTEAFF
CDR3 DNA: TGTGCCAGCAGCTTTAACATAGGGGTGAACACTGAAGCTTTCTTT